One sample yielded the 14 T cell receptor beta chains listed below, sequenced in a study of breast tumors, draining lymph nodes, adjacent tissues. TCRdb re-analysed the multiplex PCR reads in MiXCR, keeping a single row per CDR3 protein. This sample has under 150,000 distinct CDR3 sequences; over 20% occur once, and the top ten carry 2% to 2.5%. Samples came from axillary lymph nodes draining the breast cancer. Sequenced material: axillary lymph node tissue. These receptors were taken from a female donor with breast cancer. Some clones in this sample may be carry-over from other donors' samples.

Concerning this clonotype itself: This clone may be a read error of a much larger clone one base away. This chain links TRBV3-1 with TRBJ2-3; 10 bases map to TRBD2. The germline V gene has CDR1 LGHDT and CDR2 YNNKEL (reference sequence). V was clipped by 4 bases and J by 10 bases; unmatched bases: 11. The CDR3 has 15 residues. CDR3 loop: CASSRGAGGPNSQYF. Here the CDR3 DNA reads TGTGCCAGCAGCCGAGGAGCGGGAGGGCCTAACTCGCAGTATTTT.

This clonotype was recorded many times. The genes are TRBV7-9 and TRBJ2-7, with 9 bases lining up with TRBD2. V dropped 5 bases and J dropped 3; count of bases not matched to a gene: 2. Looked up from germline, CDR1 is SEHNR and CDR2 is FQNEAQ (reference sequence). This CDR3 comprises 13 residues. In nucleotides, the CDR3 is TGTGCCAGCAGCACGACTAGCGGCTACGAGCAGTACTTC. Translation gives CASSTTSGYEQYF.

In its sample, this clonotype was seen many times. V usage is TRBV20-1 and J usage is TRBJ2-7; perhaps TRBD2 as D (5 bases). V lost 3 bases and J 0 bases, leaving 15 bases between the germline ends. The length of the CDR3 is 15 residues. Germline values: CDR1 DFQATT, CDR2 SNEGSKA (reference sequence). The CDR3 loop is CSASDAKRTSYEQYF. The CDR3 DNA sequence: TGCAGTGCTAGCGATGCTAAGCGGACCTCCTACGAGCAGTACTTC.

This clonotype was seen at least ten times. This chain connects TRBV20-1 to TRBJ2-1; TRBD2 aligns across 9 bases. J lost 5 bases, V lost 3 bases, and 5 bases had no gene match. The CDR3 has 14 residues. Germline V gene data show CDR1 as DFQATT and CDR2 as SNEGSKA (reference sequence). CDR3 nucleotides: TGCAGTGCTAGGAGGGCTAGCGGGAACAATGAGCAGTTCTTC. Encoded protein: CSARRASGNNEQFF.

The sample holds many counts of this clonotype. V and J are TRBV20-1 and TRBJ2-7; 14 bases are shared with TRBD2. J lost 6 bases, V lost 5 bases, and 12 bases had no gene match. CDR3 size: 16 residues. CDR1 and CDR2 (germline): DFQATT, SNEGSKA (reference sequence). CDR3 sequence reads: CSAPQTSGRGGSEQYF. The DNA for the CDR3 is TGCAGTGCTCCGCAGACTAGCGGGAGGGGGGGGAGCGAGCAGTACTTC.

CDR3 nucleotide sequence: TGTGCCAGCAGTAAAACATCACCGGGACAGGGTGGGGGCTACACCTTC. Its protein is CASSKTSPGQGGGYTF. The V call is TRBV27, the J call TRBJ1-2; 9 bases fit TRBD1. CDR3 length: 16 residues. Germline CDR1 and CDR2: MNHEY and SMNVEV (reference sequence). V was clipped by 5 bases and J by 8 bases; unmatched bases: 15.

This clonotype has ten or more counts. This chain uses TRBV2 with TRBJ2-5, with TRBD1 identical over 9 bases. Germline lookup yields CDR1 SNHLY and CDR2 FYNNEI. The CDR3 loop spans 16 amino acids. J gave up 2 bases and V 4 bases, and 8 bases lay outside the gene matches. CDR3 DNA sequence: TGTGCCAGCAGTGCCCCCGGGACAGGGAAACAAGAGACCCAGTACTTC. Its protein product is CASSAPGTGKQETQYF.

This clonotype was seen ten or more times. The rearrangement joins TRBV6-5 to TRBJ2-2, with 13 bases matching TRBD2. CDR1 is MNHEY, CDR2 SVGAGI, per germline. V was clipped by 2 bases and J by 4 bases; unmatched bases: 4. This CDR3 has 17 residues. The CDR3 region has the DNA TGTGCCAGCAGTTACGTCGGACTAGCGGGAGTCACCGGGGAGCTGTTTTTT. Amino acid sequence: CASSYVGLAGVTGELFF.

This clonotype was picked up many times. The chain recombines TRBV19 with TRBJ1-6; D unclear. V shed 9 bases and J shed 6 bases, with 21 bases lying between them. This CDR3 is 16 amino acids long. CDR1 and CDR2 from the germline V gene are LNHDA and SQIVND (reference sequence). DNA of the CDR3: TGTGCCAGCACTCAGAGCTATATGGTGTCTAATTCACCCCTCCACTTT. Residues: CASTQSYMVSNSPLHF. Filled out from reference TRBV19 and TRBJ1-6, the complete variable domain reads DGGITQSPKYLFRKEGQNVTLSCEQNLNHDAMYWYRQDPGQGLRLIYYSQIVNDFQKGDIAEGYSVSREKKESFPLTVTSAQKNPTAFYLCASTQSYMVSNSPLHFGNGTRLTVT.

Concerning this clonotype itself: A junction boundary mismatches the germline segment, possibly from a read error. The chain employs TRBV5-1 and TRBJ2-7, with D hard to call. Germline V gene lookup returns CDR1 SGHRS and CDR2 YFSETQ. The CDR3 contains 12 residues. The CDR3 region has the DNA TGCGCCAGCAGATACGACTTCCACGAGCAGTGCTTC. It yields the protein CASRYDFHEQCF.

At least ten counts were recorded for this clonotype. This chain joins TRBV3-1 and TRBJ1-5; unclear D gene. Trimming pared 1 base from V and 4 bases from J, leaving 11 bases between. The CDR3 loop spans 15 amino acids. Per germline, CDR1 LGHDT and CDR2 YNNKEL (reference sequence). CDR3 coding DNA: TGTGCCAGCAGCCAAGGACCATCCGGTAATCAGCCCCAGCATTTT. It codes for CASSQGPSGNQPQHF.

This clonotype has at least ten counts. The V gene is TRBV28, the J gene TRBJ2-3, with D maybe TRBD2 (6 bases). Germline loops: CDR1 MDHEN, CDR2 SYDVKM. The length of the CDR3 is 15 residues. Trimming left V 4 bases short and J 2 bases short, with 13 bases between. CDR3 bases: TGTGCCAGCAGTTCCGGGACTTTGTTCACAGATACGCAGTATTTT. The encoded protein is CASSSGTLFTDTQYF.

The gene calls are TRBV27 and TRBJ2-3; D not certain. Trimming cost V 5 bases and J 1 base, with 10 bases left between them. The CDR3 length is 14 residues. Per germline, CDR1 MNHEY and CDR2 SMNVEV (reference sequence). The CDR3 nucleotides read TGTGCCAGCAGTCGTCTTACTCGCACAGATACGCAGTATTTT. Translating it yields CASSRLTRTDTQYF.

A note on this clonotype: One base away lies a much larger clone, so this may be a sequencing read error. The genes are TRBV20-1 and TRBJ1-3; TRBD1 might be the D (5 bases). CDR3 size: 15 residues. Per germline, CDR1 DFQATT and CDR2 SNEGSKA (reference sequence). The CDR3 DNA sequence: TGCAGTGCTAGAAAAATCAGGGAAGCTGGAGACACCATATATTTT. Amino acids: CSARKIREAGDTIYF.